A single sample gave rise to the 2 T cell receptor beta chains below, sequenced in a study of blood T cell repertoires in COVID-19 (dated by TCRdb to about 2020). Library method: the immunoSEQ multiplex PCR assay. TCRdb carries this immuneACCESS record with in-frame sequences only. Its versions omit some clonotypes, under half of them owing to an unresolved V gene in the studies checked, with the rest unexplained. Across this sample there are roughly 160,000 clones, with approximately 83% seen only once. The ten top clones hold roughly 2% of the sample. Sequences were obtained from peripheral blood. Source of these receptors: a woman older than 75 with acute or convalescent COVID-19.

The V and J genes are TRBV6-2 or TRBV6-3 and TRBJ2-1; the D is unclear. V gave up 5 bases and J gave up 6 bases, with 5 bases separating them. Germline V gene data show CDR1 as MNHEY and CDR2 as SVGEGT. The CDR3 spans 11 residues. In DNA form, the CDR3 reads TGTGCCAGCAGTCCCCGCAATGAGCAGTTCTTC. This codes for CASSPRNEQFF.

CDR3 region: CASRVNRVANVLTF. Here the CDR3 DNA reads TGTGCCAGCAGAGTAAACAGGGTGGCCAACGTCCTGACTTTC. The rearrangement joins TRBV28 to TRBJ2-6; weak D call: TRBD1 (6 bases). Germline loops: CDR1 MDHEN, CDR2 SYDVKM. Between the trimmed V and J ends, which lost 6 bases and 6 bases, there was a span of 12 bases. This CDR3 contains 14 residues.